Each of the 29 T cell receptor beta chains below was sequenced from the same sample in a study of blood T cell repertoires in COVID-19. Only in-frame clones appear in the TCRdb table, and some are missing; sequencing was by immunoSEQ multiplex PCR. This table holds about 140,000 clones, 70% to 90% found once. Sequencing was carried out using peripheral blood. The receptors derive from a woman aged 80 or over with acute or convalescent COVID-19.

CDR3 DNA: TGCGCCAGCAGCAAGACAGGGCTGTCCCCTCCCGAGCAGTACTTC. Amino acids: CASSKTGLSPPEQYF. The chain uses TRBV5-1 and TRBJ2-7, with 7 bases identical to TRBD1. The CDR3 is made up of 15 amino acids. V lost 4 bases to trimming and J lost 6 bases; unmatched junction nucleotides: 13. Germline V gene lookup returns CDR1 SGHRS and CDR2 YFSETQ.

As DNA, the CDR3 is TGTGCCAGCAGCAAGACTAGCGGGGGGGGGCAAGAGACCCAGTACTTC. Amino acid sequence: CASSKTSGGGQETQYF. V gene TRBV5-4 combines with J gene TRBJ2-5, with 14 bases lining up with TRBD2. With V trimmed by 4 bases and J by 2 bases, 4 bases remained unmatched. Per the germline V gene, CDR1 is SGHNT and CDR2 is YYREEE (reference sequence). This CDR3 is 16 amino acids long.

The chain has TRBV9 and TRBJ2-2, with a possible D match to TRBD2 (6 bases). The CDR3 runs to 17 residues. V was shortened by 4 bases and J by 2 bases, with 18 bases between the two germline ends. Germline V lookup: CDR1 SGDLS, CDR2 YYNGEE. CDR3 DNA sequence: TGTGCCAGCAGCACCCGTAGCGGCGCAATTAACACCGGGGAGCTGTTTTTT. Translated: CASSTRSGAINTGELFF.

The CDR3 protein is CASSWDRDTEAFF. The CDR3 nucleotides are TGTGCCAGCAGCTGGGACAGAGACACTGAAGCTTTCTTT. The J gene is TRBJ1-1, the V gene TRBV7-8; 7 bases map to TRBD1. The CDR3 has 13 amino acids. Germline values: CDR1 SGHVS, CDR2 FQNEAQ. Trimming took 4 bases from V and 3 from J; bases not matched to a gene: 2.

V gene TRBV7-9 combines with J gene TRBJ1-2; possibly TRBD1 for D (5 bases). Germline CDR1 reads SEHNR; CDR2 reads FQNEAQ (reference sequence). The CDR3 consists of 15 residues. The V and J ends lost 1 base and 7 bases respectively, with 16 bases between them. The CDR3 reads CASSLDGTPMVGYTF. CDR3 bases: TGTGCCAGCAGCTTAGACGGGACTCCCATGGTTGGCTACACCTTC.

The chain couples TRBV7-9 to TRBJ1-2; D gene unclear. CDR3 length: 15 amino acids. Per the germline V gene, CDR1 is SEHNR and CDR2 is FQNEAQ (reference sequence). The V end lost 3 bases, the J end lost 1 base, and 12 bases lay between the germline ends. The CDR3 protein is CASSLLMAFNYGYTF. Here the CDR3 DNA reads TGTGCCAGCAGCTTGTTAATGGCCTTTAACTATGGCTACACCTTC.

The chain is built from TRBV7-9 and TRBJ1-1; 9 bases match TRBD1. Germline trimming cut 5 bases from V and 7 bases from J; bases unmatched to any gene: 11. This CDR3 is 15 amino acids long. CDR1 is SEHNR, CDR2 FQNEAQ, per germline (reference sequence). The CDR3 nucleotides read TGTGCCAGCAGCCCTGGGAGGGGACAGGGAATTGAAGCTTTCTTT. Residues: CASSPGRGQGIEAFF.

This rearrangement joins TRBV5-1 to TRBJ1-1; D call uncertain. The CDR3 loop spans 14 amino acids. Germline CDR1 reads SGHRS; CDR2 reads YFSETQ. V was pared by 0 bases and J by 3 bases, with 9 bases between. As DNA, the CDR3 is TGCGCCAGCAGCTTGGACTCGGGAGACACTGAAGCTTTCTTT. Protein sequence: CASSLDSGDTEAFF.

The CDR3 DNA follows: TGCGCCAGCAGCTTGGACGGTATCTCCTACAATGAGCAGTTCTTC. Protein product: CASSLDGISYNEQFF. V is TRBV5-1 and J is TRBJ2-1; no clear D. Trimming pared 0 bases from V and 0 bases from J, leaving 7 bases between. CDR1 and CDR2 (germline): SGHRS, YFSETQ. The CDR3 extends over 15 amino acids.

The rearrangement links TRBV5-1 to TRBJ2-7, with TRBD1 matching 10 bases. The trim removed 4 bases at V and 0 bases at J, leaving 1 base unmatched. The CDR3 runs to 14 residues. CDR1 SGHRS and CDR2 YFSETQ come from the germline V gene. The CDR3 reads CASSGQGGSYEQYF. The CDR3 coding sequence is TGCGCCAGCAGCGGACAGGGGGGCTCCTACGAGCAGTACTTC.

The chain couples TRBV29-1 to TRBJ1-1; the match to TRBD1 covers 8 bases. This CDR3 region has 11 residues. Germline lookup yields CDR1 SQVTM and CDR2 ANQGSEA. Trimming took 6 bases from V and 6 from J; bases not matched to a gene: 3. The CDR3 sequence is CSVYRGAEAFF. CDR3 nucleotide sequence: TGCAGCGTGTACAGGGGGGCTGAAGCTTTCTTT.

The J gene is TRBJ1-2, the V gene TRBV29-1, with a possible D match to TRBD1 (6 bases). The CDR3 sequence is 12 residues long. The germline V gene has CDR1 SQVTM and CDR2 ANQGSEA. The V and J ends lost 5 bases and 1 base respectively, with 8 bases between them. The CDR3 DNA sequence: TGCAGCGTTAAGGGGGTTAACTATGGCTACACCTTC. Translated, it gives CSVKGVNYGYTF. The variable domain in full, with the rest retrieved from reference TRBV29-1 and TRBJ1-2, is SAVISQKPSRDICQRGTSLTIQCQVDSQVTMMFWYRQQPGQSLTLIATANQGSEATYESGFVIDKFPISRPNLTFSTLTVSNMSPEDSSIYLCSVKGVNYGYTFGSGTRLTVV.

This rearrangement joins TRBV19 to TRBJ1-6; 9 nucleotides line up with TRBD1. V gave up 5 bases and J gave up 6 bases; unmatched junction bases: 5. The CDR3 is 15 amino acids. The germline V gene encodes CDR1 LNHDA and CDR2 SQIVND (reference sequence). The CDR3: CASSAYRGRNSPLHF. The DNA of the CDR3 is TGTGCCAGTAGTGCTTACAGGGGGCGTAATTCACCCCTCCACTTT.

This chain connects TRBV4-3 to TRBJ1-2; D is unresolved. The germline V gene has CDR1 LGHNA and CDR2 YSLEER. V was pared by 1 base and J by 1 base, with 7 bases between. This CDR3 region has 14 residues. In DNA, the CDR3 is TGCGCCAGCAGCCAAGCCAGGAATAACTATGGCTACACCTTC. This encodes CASSQARNNYGYTF.

The V call is TRBV19, the J call TRBJ1-2; D remains unclear. The CDR3 covers 13 residues. The germline V and J ends were trimmed by 8 bases and 4 bases, with 14 bases remaining between them. CDR1 is LNHDA and CDR2 is SQIVND in the germline V gene (reference sequence). The CDR3 loop reads CASQREGGYGYTF. The CDR3 nucleotides read TGTGCCAGTCAAAGGGAGGGCGGCTATGGCTACACCTTC.

The chain couples TRBV30 to TRBJ1-1, with TRBD1 matching over 7 bases. The CDR3 is 11 amino acids. CDR1 is GTSNPN and CDR2 is SVGIG in the germline V gene (reference sequence). With 8 bases clipped from V and 5 bases from J, the junction kept 5 bases outside the gene matches. The CDR3 loop is CAVAGGTEAFF. The CDR3 DNA is TGTGCCGTGGCAGGGGGTACTGAAGCTTTCTTT.

This sequence joins TRBV18 and TRBJ2-5, with a tentative D call TRBD2 (6 bases). This CDR3 has 13 amino acids. With 7 bases removed from V and 3 bases from J, the gap between germline ends came to 12 bases. Germline CDR1 is KGHSH and CDR2 is LQKENI. Here the CDR3 reads CASCRRGEETQYF. In nucleotides, the CDR3 is TGTGCCAGCTGTCGGAGGGGAGAAGAGACCCAGTACTTC. Looking up the rest from reference TRBV18 and TRBJ2-5 gives the full variable domain: NAGVMQNPRHLVRRRGQEARLRCSPMKGHSHVYWYRQLPEEGLKFMVYLQKENIIDESGMPKERFSAEFPKEGPSILRIQQVVRGDSAAYFCASCRRGEETQYFGPGTRLLVL.

The V gene is TRBV1, the J gene TRBJ2-1; the table gives TRBD2 as D, unverified against the DNA. TRBV1 is a pseudogene locus. The CDR3 loop spans 16 amino acids. The CDR3 DNA follows: TGCACCAGCAGCCCCCAGCGGGGGGGATCTAACAATGAGCAGTTCTTC. Amino acid sequence: CTSSPQRGGSNNEQFF.

The CDR3 DNA reads as TGTGCCAGCAGTTACGAGGGGGCTCGGACTGAAGCTTTCTTT. Protein sequence: CASSYEGARTEAFF. The V call is TRBV6-5, the J call TRBJ1-1, with 7 bases fitting TRBD1. The CDR3 loop spans 14 amino acids. The junction had 5 bases not matched to a gene; V was cut back by 2 bases and J by 5 bases. CDR1 and CDR2 (germline): MNHEY, SVGAGI.

This clone is a singleton in its sample. The rearrangement joins TRBV6-5 to TRBJ1-3; 8 positions match TRBD1. CDR1 is MNHEY, CDR2 SVGAGI, per germline. CDR3 length: 14 residues. Losses at the gene ends were 2 bases for V and 8 bases for J; bases not matched to a gene: 5. The CDR3 coding sequence is TGTGCCAGCAGTTACGGGACAGGCCAGGACACCATATATTTT. Translated: CASSYGTGQDTIYF.

To note about this clone: Other DNA sequences in this sample translate to the same CDR3. This rearrangement joins TRBV7-9 to TRBJ1-3; D may be TRBD1 (6 bases). The CDR3 runs to 14 residues. V was pared by 5 bases and J by 4 bases, with 12 bases between. Germline V CDR1 and CDR2: SEHNR, FQNEAQ (reference sequence). The CDR3 protein is CASSLRDIGNTIYF. CDR3 coding DNA: TGTGCCAGCAGCCTCCGGGACATAGGAAACACCATATATTTT.

This CDR3 is CAWSVPLGGRRGSPLHF. The CDR3 DNA reads as TGTGCCTGGAGTGTACCCTTGGGGGGGCGAAGGGGGTCACCCCTCCACTTT. The chain has TRBV30 and TRBJ1-6; D is perhaps TRBD1 (6 bases). The ends were cut back, 0 bases at V and 10 bases at J, with 22 bases in the middle. Germline V lookup: CDR1 GTSNPN, CDR2 SVGIG (reference sequence). This CDR3 is built from 17 residues.

The V gene is TRBV18, the J gene TRBJ2-7; D remains ambiguous. This CDR3 has 15 amino acids. Looked up from germline, CDR1 is KGHSH and CDR2 is LQKENI. V was shortened by 2 bases and J by 3 bases, with 14 bases between the two germline ends. The CDR3 region is CASSPDPQKIYEQYF. CDR3 bases: TGTGCCAGCTCACCAGATCCACAGAAGATCTACGAGCAGTACTTC.

The rearrangement links TRBV18 to TRBJ2-7; 8 bases map to TRBD1. The V gene end was trimmed by 6 bases and the J gene end by 2 bases; junction bases not matched to a gene: 6. There are 14 residues in the CDR3. Per the germline V gene, CDR1 is KGHSH and CDR2 is LQKENI. The chain's CDR3 is CASSPGQETYEQYF. The CDR3 DNA sequence: TGTGCCAGCTCCCCGGGACAGGAGACCTACGAGCAGTACTTC.

The genes are TRBV12-3 or TRBV12-4 and TRBJ2-1, with D possibly being TRBD2 (6 bases). V was cut by 2 bases and J by 7 bases, with 9 bases left in between. There are 13 residues in the CDR3. The DNA for the CDR3 is TGTGCCAGCAGTTTAATGGCGGGAAATGAGCAGTTCTTC. Translated: CASSLMAGNEQFF.

The V gene is TRBV2, the J gene TRBJ1-4; possibly TRBD1 for D (6 bases). Trimming left V 6 bases short and J 4 bases short, with 12 bases between. CDR1 is SNHLY, CDR2 FYNNEI, per germline. The CDR3 is 14 residues long. DNA of the CDR3: TGTGCCAGCAGGATGGACAGTTTTAATGAAAAACTGTTTTTT. Encoded protein: CASRMDSFNEKLFF.

CDR3 loop: CASSGSGDSIDTQYF. DNA of the CDR3: TGTGCCAGCAGCGGTAGCGGGGACAGTATAGATACGCAGTATTTT. The chain couples TRBV9 to TRBJ2-3; D is perhaps TRBD2 (8 bases). In germline, CDR1 is SGDLS, CDR2 YYNGEE. The CDR3 sequence is 15 residues long. V was trimmed by 3 bases and J by 5 bases, leaving 16 bases between them. Looking up the rest from reference TRBV9 and TRBJ2-3 gives the full variable domain: DSGVTQTPKHLITATGQRVTLRCSPRSGDLSVYWYQQSLDQGLQFLIQYYNGEERAKGNILERFSAQQFPDLHSELNLSSLELGDSALYFCASSGSGDSIDTQYFGPGTRLTVL.

This clone appeared a single time. The chain carries TRBV5-1 and TRBJ1-3; perhaps TRBD1 as D (5 bases). This CDR3 has 16 residues. The germline V gene has CDR1 SGHRS and CDR2 YFSETQ. The V end lost 0 bases, the J end lost 3 bases, and 13 bases lay between the germline ends. This CDR3 is CASSLEFGGSGNTIYF. For the CDR3, the DNA is TGCGCCAGCAGCTTGGAGTTCGGGGGGAGTGGAAACACCATATATTTT.

This rearrangement joins TRBV11-1 to TRBJ2-1, with 11 positions matching TRBD2. CDR1 SGHAT and CDR2 FQDESV come from the germline V gene (reference sequence). CDR3 length equals 16 residues. V shed 6 bases and J 0 bases; nucleotides not matched to a gene: 4. The CDR3 sequence is CASSSTSGASYNEQFF. The CDR3 bases are TGTGCCAGCAGTTCGACTAGCGGGGCCTCCTACAATGAGCAGTTCTTC.